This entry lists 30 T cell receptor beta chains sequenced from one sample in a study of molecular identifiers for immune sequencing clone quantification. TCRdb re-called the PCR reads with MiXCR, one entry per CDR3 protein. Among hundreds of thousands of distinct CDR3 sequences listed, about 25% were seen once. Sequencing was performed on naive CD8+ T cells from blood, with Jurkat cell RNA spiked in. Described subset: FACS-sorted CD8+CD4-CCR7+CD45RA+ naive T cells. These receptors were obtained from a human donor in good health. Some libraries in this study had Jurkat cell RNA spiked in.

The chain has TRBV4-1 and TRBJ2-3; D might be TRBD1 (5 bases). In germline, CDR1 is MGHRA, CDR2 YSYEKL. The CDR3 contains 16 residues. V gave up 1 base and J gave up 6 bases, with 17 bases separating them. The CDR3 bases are TGCGCCAGCAGCCAAGGTCCCGAAGGGGTTGGGGATACGCAGTATTTT. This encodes CASSQGPEGVGDTQYF.

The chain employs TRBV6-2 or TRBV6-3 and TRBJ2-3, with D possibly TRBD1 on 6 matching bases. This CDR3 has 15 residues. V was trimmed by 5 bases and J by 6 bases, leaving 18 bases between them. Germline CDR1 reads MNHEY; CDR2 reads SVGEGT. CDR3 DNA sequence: TGTGCCAGCAGTCACGGCAGGGGCCCTTTGGATACGCAGTATTTT. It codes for CASSHGRGPLDTQYF.

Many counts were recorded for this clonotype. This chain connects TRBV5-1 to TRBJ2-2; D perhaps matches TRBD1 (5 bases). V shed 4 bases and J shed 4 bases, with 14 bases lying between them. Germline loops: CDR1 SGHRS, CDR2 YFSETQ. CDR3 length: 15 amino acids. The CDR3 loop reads CASSPGQGVTGELFF. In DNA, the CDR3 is TGCGCCAGCAGCCCCGGCCAGGGCGTCACCGGGGAGCTGTTTTTT.

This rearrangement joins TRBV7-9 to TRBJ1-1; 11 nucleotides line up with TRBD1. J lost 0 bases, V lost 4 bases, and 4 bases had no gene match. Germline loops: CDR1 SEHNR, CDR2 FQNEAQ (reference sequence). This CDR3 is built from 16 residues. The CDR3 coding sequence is TGTGCCAGCAGCTATTGGACAGGGGGCCTGAACACTGAAGCTTTCTTT. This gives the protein CASSYWTGGLNTEAFF.

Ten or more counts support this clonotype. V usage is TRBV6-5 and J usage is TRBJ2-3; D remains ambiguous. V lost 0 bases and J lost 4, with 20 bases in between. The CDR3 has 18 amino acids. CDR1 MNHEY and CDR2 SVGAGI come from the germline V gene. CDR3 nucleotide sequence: TGTGCCAGCAGTTACTCCTTGATTAACAATCGGGTTGCAGATACGCAGTATTTT. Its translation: CASSYSLINNRVADTQYF.

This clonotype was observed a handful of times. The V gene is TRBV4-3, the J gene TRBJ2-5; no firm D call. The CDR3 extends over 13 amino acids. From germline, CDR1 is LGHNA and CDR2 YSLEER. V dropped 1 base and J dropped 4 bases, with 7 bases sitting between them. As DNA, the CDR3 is TGCGCCAGCAGCCAAGGACGTGCAGAGACCCAGTACTTC. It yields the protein CASSQGRAETQYF.

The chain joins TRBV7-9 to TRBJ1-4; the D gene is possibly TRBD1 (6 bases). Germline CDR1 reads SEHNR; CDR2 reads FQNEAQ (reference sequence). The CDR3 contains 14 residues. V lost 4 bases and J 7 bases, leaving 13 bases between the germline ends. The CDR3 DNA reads TGTGCCAGCAGCTCACCAGGGGCAAGTGAAAAACTGTTTTTT. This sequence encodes CASSSPGASEKLFF. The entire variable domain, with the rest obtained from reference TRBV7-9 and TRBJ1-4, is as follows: DTGVSQNPRHKITKRGQNVTFRCDPISEHNRLYWYRQTLGQGPEFLTYFQNEAQLEKSRLLSDRFSAERPKGSFSTLEIQRTEQGDSAMYLCASSSPGASEKLFFGSGTQLSVL.

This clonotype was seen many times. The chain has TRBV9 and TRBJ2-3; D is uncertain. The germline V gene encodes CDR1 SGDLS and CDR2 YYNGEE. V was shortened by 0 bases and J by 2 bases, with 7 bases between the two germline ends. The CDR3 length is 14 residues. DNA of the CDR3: TGTGCCAGCAGCGTAGGTGCGGTCACAGATACGCAGTATTTT. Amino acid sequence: CASSVGAVTDTQYF.

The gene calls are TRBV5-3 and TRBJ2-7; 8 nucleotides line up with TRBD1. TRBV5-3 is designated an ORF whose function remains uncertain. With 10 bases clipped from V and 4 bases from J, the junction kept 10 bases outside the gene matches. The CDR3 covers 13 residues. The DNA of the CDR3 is TGTGCCGGCAGCTTCCAGGGGGCGTACGAGCAGTACTTC. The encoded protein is CAGSFQGAYEQYF.

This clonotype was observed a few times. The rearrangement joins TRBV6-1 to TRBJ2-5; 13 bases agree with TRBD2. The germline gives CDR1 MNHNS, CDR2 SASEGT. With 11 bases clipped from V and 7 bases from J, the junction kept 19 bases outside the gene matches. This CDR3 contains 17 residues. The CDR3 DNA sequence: TGTGCCGTAACAGGGGCCCGACTAGCGGGGGGCGAGGGGACCCAGTACTTC. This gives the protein CAVTGARLAGGEGTQYF.

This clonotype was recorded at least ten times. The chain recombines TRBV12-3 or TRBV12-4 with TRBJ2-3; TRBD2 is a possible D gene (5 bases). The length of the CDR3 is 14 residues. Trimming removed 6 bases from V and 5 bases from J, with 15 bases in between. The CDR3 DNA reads TGTGCCAGCAGCCTTGGACTGTCGATAGATACGCAGTATTTT. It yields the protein CASSLGLSIDTQYF.

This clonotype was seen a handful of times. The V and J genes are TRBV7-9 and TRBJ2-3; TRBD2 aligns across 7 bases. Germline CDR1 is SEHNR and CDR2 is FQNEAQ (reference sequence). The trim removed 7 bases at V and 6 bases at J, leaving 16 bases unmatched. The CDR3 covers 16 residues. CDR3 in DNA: TGTGCCAGCATCTCGGCGGCTAGCGGTCCGGGTGATACGCAGTATTTT. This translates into CASISAASGPGDTQYF.

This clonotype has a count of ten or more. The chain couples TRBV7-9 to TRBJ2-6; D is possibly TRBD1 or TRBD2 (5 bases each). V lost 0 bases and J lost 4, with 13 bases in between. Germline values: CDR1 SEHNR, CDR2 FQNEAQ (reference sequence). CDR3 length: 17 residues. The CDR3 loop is CASSLAGLGEGANVLTF. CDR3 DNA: TGTGCCAGCAGCTTAGCTGGTCTGGGGGAAGGGGCCAACGTCCTGACTTTC.

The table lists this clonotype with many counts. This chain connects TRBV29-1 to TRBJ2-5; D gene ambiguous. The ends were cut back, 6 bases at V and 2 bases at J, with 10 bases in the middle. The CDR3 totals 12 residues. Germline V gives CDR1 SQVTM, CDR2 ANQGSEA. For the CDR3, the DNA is TGCAGCGTCGAGACGAAACAAGAGACCCAGTACTTC. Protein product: CSVETKQETQYF. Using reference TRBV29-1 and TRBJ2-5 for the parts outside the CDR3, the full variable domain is SAVISQKPSRDICQRGTSLTIQCQVDSQVTMMFWYRQQPGQSLTLIATANQGSEATYESGFVIDKFPISRPNLTFSTLTVSNMSPEDSSIYLCSVETKQETQYFGPGTRLLVL.

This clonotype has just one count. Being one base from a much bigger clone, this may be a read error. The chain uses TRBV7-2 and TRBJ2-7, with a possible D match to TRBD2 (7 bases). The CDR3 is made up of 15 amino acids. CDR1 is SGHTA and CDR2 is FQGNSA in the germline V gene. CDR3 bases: TGTGCCAGCACTCAAGGGGGGGGGAGGCGGTACGAGCAGTGCTTC. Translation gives CASTQGGGRRYEQCF.

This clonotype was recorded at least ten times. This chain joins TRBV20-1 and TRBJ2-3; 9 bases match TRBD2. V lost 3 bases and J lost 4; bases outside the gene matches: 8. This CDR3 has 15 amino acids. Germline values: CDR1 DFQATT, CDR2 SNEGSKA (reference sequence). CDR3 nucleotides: TGCAGTGCTAGGGGACCTAGCGGGGTTGCAGATACGCAGTATTTT. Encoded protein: CSARGPSGVADTQYF.

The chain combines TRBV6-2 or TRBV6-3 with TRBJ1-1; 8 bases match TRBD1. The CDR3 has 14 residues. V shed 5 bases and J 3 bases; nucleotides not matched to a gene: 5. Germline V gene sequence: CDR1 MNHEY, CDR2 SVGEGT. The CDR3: CASSKQGAYTEAFF. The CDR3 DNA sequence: TGTGCCAGCAGTAAGCAGGGGGCCTACACTGAAGCTTTCTTT.

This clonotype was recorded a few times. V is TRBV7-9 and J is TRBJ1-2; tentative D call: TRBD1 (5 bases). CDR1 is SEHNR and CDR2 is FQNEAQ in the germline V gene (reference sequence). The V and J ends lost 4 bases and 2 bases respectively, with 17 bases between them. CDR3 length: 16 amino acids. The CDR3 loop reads CASSSGSDRVNYGYTF. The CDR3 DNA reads TGTGCCAGCAGCTCCGGATCAGACAGAGTGAACTATGGCTACACCTTC.

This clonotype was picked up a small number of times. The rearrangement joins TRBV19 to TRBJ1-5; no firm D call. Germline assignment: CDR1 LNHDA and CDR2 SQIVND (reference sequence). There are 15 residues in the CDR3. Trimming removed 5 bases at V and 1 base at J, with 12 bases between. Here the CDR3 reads CASSPVPESNQPQHF. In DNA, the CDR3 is TGTGCCAGTAGTCCAGTACCGGAGAGCAATCAGCCCCAGCATTTT.

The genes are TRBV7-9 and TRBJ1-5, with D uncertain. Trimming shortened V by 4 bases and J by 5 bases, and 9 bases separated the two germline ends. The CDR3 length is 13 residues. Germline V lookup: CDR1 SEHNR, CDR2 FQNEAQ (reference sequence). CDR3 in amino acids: CASSSHRDQPQHF. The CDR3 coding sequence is TGTGCCAGCAGCTCCCATCGGGATCAGCCCCAGCATTTT.

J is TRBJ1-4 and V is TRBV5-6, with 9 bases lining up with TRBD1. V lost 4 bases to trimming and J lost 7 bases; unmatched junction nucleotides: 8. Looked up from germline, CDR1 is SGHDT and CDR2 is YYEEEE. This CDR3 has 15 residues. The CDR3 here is CASSPGQGWSEKLFF. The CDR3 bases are TGTGCCAGCAGCCCGGGACAGGGATGGAGTGAAAAACTGTTTTTT. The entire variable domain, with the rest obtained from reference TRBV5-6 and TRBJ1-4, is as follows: DAGVTQSPTHLIKTRGQQVTLRCSPKSGHDTVSWYQQALGQGPQFIFQYYEEEERQRGNFPDRFSGHQFPNYSSELNVNALLLGDSALYLCASSPGQGWSEKLFFGSGTQLSVL.

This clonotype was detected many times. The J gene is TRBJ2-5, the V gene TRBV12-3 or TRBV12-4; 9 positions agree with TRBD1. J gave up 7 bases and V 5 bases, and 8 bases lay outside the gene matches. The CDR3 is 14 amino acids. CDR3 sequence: CASSPRQGVVTQYF. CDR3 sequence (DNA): TGTGCCAGCAGTCCTAGACAGGGGGTTGTGACCCAGTACTTC.

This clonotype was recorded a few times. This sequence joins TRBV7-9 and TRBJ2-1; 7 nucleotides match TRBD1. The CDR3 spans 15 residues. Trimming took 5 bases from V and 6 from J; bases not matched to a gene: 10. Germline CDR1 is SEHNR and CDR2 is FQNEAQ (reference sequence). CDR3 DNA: TGTGCCAGCAGCCAGGGACAGCTATCCCCCAATGAGCAGTTCTTC. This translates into CASSQGQLSPNEQFF.

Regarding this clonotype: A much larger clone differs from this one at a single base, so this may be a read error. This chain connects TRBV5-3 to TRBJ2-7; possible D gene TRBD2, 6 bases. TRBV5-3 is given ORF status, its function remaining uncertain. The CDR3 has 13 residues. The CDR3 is CASSLDLDYEQCF. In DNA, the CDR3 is TGTGCCAGCAGCTTGGATCTGGACTACGAGCAGTGCTTC.

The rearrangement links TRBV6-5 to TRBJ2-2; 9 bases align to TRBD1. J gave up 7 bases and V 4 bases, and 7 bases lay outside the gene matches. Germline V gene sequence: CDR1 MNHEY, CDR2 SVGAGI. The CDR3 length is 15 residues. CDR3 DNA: TGTGCCAGCAGTTTCCCGGGACAGGGACTCGGGGAGCTGTTTTTT. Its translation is CASSFPGQGLGELFF.

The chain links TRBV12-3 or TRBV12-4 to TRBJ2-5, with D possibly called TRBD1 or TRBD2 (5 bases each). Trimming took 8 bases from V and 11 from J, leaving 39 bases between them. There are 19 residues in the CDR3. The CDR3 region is CASSLGAGRVQSLYNEQYF. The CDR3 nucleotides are TGTGCCAGCTCCCTAGGGGCGGGTAGGGTCCAGTCTCTCTACAATGAGCAGTACTTC.

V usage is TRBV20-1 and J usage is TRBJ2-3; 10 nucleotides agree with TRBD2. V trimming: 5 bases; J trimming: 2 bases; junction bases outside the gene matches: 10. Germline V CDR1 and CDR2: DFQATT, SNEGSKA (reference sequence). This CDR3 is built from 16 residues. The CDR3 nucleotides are TGCAGTGCTGAAGTAGCGGGGGGCCTTACCACAGATACGCAGTATTTT. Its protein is CSAEVAGGLTTDTQYF.

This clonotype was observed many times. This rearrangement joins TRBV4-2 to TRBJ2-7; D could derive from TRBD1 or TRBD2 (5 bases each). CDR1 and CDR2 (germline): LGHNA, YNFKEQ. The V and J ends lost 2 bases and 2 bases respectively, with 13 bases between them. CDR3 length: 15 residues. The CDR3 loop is CASSQNSGSPYEQYF. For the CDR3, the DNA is TGTGCCAGCAGCCAAAATTCAGGGAGCCCCTACGAGCAGTACTTC.

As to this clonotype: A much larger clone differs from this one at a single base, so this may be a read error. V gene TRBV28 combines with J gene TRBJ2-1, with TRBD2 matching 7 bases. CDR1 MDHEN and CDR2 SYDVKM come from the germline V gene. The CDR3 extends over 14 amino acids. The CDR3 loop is CTSSLGTTYNEQFF. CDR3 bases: TGTACCAGCAGTTTAGGGACTACCTACAATGAGCAGTTCTTC.

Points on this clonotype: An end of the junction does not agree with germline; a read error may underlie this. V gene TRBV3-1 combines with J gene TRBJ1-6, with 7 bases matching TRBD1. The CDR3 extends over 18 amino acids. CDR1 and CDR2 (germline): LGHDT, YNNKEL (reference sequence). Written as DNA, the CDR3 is TGTGCCAGCAGCCATCCCCCTGACAGGGTTTCGTATAATTCACCCTTCCACTTT. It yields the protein CASSHPPDRVSYNSPFHF.